This entry concerns a single TCR beta chain. This record comes from a study of identifying expanded T cells in peripheral blood. J was trimmed by 2 bases and V by 0 bases; bases with no gene match: 1. This CDR3 has 14 amino acids. Germline CDR1 SGDLS, CDR2 YYNGEE. Here immunoSEQ multiplex PCR was the method, and the copy in TCRdb shows in-frame clones only, minus some. The sample yields roughly 63,000 clones, around 86% seen once. The source material was blood. The V call is TRBV9, the J call TRBJ2-5; 7 bases are shared with TRBD1. The TCR sequence derives from a person aged 18 to 70 in good health. The CDR3 DNA sequence: TGTGCCAGCAGCGTAGGACAGGGTCAAGAGACCCAGTACTTC. Residues: CASSVGQGQETQYF.